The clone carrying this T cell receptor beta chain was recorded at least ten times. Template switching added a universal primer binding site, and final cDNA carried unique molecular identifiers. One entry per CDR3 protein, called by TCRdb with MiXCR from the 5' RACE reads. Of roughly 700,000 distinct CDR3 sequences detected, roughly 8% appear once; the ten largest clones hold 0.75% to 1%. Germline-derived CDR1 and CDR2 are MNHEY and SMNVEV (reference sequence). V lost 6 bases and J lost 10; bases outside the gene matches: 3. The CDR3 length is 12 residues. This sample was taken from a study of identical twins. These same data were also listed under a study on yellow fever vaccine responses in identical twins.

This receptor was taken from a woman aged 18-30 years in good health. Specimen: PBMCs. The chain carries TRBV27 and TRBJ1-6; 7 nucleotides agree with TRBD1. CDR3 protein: CASRGGASPLHF. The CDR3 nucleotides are TGTGCCAGCAGAGGGGGCGCCTCACCCCTCCACTTT.